This T cell receptor (beta chain) emerged from a study of T-cell reconstitution after alpha-beta-depleted transplantation in children. This clonotype was recorded at least ten times. Trimming took 3 bases from V and 0 from J; bases not matched to a gene: 14. Germline V gene sequence: CDR1 SQVTM, CDR2 ANQGSEA. The CDR3 has 17 amino acids. Molecular barcoding with unique molecular identifiers was used for the TCRbeta library. TCRdb called the PCR reads again in MiXCR, with one record for every CDR3 protein. This table has 500,000 to 650,000 distinct CDR3 sequences, 10% to 15% appearing once. The sequencing used PBMCs, mostly from graft donor cells, collected 360 days after TCRalphabeta/CD19-depleted stem cell transplant. This clonotype originated in a male patient younger than 18 who had a stem cell transplant for acute myeloid leukemia, so the T cells may come from the graft donor. The chain employs TRBV29-1 and TRBJ2-7, with 7 bases identical to TRBD2. CDR3 bases: TGCAGCGTTGAGGTCAGGATCTTCGCGGGAGACTCCTACGAGCAGTACTTC. This codes for CSVEVRIFAGDSYEQYF.